The next 19 T cell receptor beta chains were all read from a single sample in a study of cytomegalovirus exposure and HLA in healthy donors. TCRdb keeps only in-frame clones here, not all; method: immunoSEQ multiplex PCR. The table lists around 150,000 clones, approximately 91% of them singletons. The specimen was PBMCs. Source of these receptors: a man aged 18-30 years in good health and CMV-seronegative.

The chain combines TRBV4-3 with TRBJ2-1; 7 nucleotides line up with TRBD2. Germline-derived CDR1 and CDR2 are LGHNA and YSLEER. The V gene end was trimmed by 1 base and the J gene end by 9 bases; junction bases not matched to a gene: 9. CDR3 length: 15 residues. The CDR3 bases are TGCGCCAGCAGCCAAGGGACTAGTCCCCTCGGTGAGCAGTTCTTC. Its protein is CASSQGTSPLGEQFF.

The rearrangement joins TRBV9 to TRBJ1-5, with D possibly TRBD1 on 6 matching bases. The CDR3 extends over 15 amino acids. V dropped 4 bases and J dropped 0 bases, with 11 bases sitting between them. CDR1 is SGDLS and CDR2 is YYNGEE in the germline V gene. The CDR3 sequence is CASSSRGHSNQPQHF. The CDR3 DNA follows: TGTGCCAGCAGCAGCAGGGGCCATAGCAATCAGCCCCAGCATTTT.

The V call is TRBV9, the J call TRBJ2-3; D unresolved. Trimming removed 1 base at V and 6 bases at J, with 9 bases between. The CDR3 has 13 amino acids. Per the germline V gene, CDR1 is SGDLS and CDR2 is YYNGEE. As DNA, the CDR3 is TGTGCCAGCAGCGTATCCGTGAGGGATACGCAGTATTTT. Protein sequence: CASSVSVRDTQYF.

The chain recombines TRBV30 with TRBJ2-7; 9 nucleotides agree with TRBD2. Germline V lookup: CDR1 GTSNPN, CDR2 SVGIG (reference sequence). V lost 1 base to trimming and J lost 6 bases; unmatched junction nucleotides: 4. CDR3 length equals 13 residues. This CDR3 reads CAWSETSGSEQYV. CDR3 in DNA: TGTGCCTGGAGTGAGACTAGCGGAAGCGAGCAGTACGTC.

The chain links TRBV6-5 to TRBJ2-5; possible D gene TRBD1, 6 bases. CDR3 length: 15 residues. Per germline, CDR1 MNHEY and CDR2 SVGAGI. Trimming pared 0 bases from V and 3 bases from J, leaving 11 bases between. CDR3 DNA sequence: TGTGCCAGCAGTTACTCGGGACAAGGCAAAGAGACCCAGTACTTC. Translating it yields CASSYSGQGKETQYF.

The chain has TRBV18 and TRBJ2-1, with a weak D call TRBD1 (5 bases). Trimming stripped 1 base from V and 5 bases from J, with 9 bases between. Per the germline V gene, CDR1 is KGHSH and CDR2 is LQKENI. The CDR3 spans 14 residues. The CDR3 region has the DNA TGTGCCAGCTCACCACAGAGACAGCACAATGAGCAGTTCTTC. It encodes CASSPQRQHNEQFF.

The chain's CDR3 is CASSRDSYSNQPQHF. Written as DNA, the CDR3 is TGTGCCAGCAGTCGGGACAGTTATAGCAATCAGCCCCAGCATTTT. This chain links TRBV27 with TRBJ1-5, with 7 positions matching TRBD1. Germline V gene lookup returns CDR1 MNHEY and CDR2 SMNVEV (reference sequence). The CDR3 runs 15 residues. J was trimmed by 0 bases and V by 5 bases; bases with no gene match: 4.

The CDR3 coding sequence is TGTGCCAGCAGTTACAATGGCGCGGGGGAGACCCAGTACTTC. Translated, it gives CASSYNGAGETQYF. The chain uses TRBV6-6 and TRBJ2-5, with D possibly matching TRBD2 (6 bases). The CDR3 runs to 14 residues. V was shortened by 2 bases and J by 5 bases, with 12 bases between the two germline ends. From germline, CDR1 is MNHNY and CDR2 SVGAGI (reference sequence).

This sequence joins TRBV5-1 and TRBJ1-1; 10 nucleotides match TRBD1. V trimming: 3 bases; J trimming: 4 bases; junction bases outside the gene matches: 3. Germline lookup yields CDR1 SGHRS and CDR2 YFSETQ. The CDR3 contains 14 residues. CDR3 nucleotide sequence: TGCGCCAGCAGCTCCGGGACAGGGGTCACTGAAGCTTTCTTT. Translation gives CASSSGTGVTEAFF.

This rearrangement joins TRBV10-2 to TRBJ2-2; possible D gene TRBD1, 7 bases. The CDR3 covers 16 residues. V lost 6 bases, J lost 5 bases, and 19 bases lay in between. Germline V lookup: CDR1 WSHSY, CDR2 SAAADI. The CDR3 DNA is TGCGCCAGCAGACCCAAGGCCAGGGGGAGGACCGGGGAGCTGTTTTTT. The encoded protein is CASRPKARGRTGELFF.

The chain couples TRBV5-1 to TRBJ2-7, with 7 nucleotides matching TRBD2. V was clipped by 0 bases and J by 5 bases; unmatched bases: 8. The germline gives CDR1 SGHRS, CDR2 YFSETQ. The CDR3 spans 15 residues. DNA of the CDR3: TGCGCCAGCAGCTTGGTAGTTCGGGGAGGGAACGAGCAGTACTTC. Translated, it gives CASSLVVRGGNEQYF.

The CDR3 loop is CSVVGGMGENQPQHF. In DNA form, the CDR3 reads TGCAGCGTTGTGGGAGGGATGGGAGAGAATCAGCCCCAGCATTTT. The V and J genes are TRBV29-1 and TRBJ1-5, with D unclear. The CDR3 has 15 amino acids. The germline V gene encodes CDR1 SQVTM and CDR2 ANQGSEA. Trimming cost V 4 bases and J 4 bases, with 17 bases left between them.

The CDR3 spells CASSRSPRDYGYTF. CDR3 bases: TGCGCCAGCAGCCGGTCTCCGAGGGACTATGGCTACACCTTC. This chain joins TRBV5-1 and TRBJ1-2; D gene unclear. The CDR3 spans 14 residues. Germline V gene data show CDR1 as SGHRS and CDR2 as YFSETQ. V lost 4 bases and J lost 3, with 13 bases in between.

The chain uses TRBV7-9 and TRBJ2-5; TRBD2 matches 7 bases. V trimming: 11 bases; J trimming: 1 base; junction bases outside the gene matches: 7. Germline assignment: CDR1 SEHNR and CDR2 FQNEAQ (reference sequence). This CDR3 has 13 amino acids. The CDR3 is CAGDSGRQETQYF. The CDR3 DNA reads TGTGCCGGGGATAGCGGGCGCCAAGAGACCCAGTACTTC.

This clone was counted a few times. The chain has TRBV5-1 and TRBJ1-2; 10 bases line up with TRBD1. The V gene's germline CDR1 is SGHRS and CDR2 YFSETQ. The V segment lost 2 bases and the J segment 12 bases; nucleotides outside the gene matches: 7. The CDR3 length is 13 residues. The CDR3 protein is CASSFGTGESDTF. CDR3 sequence (DNA): TGCGCCAGCAGCTTCGGGACAGGGGAGAGCGACACCTTC.

V is TRBV11-2 and J is TRBJ2-1; 8 bases line up with TRBD1. CDR1 is SGHAT and CDR2 is FQNNGV in the germline V gene. The CDR3 length is 15 residues. Trimming at V came to 7 bases and at J to 6 bases, leaving 11 bases not matched to a gene. CDR3 coding DNA: TGTGCCAGCACCCTAGACAGGGGTGTGTTCAATGAGCAGTTCTTC. This translates into CASTLDRGVFNEQFF.

The rearrangement links TRBV15 to TRBJ2-7; 11 bases fit TRBD1. The CDR3 length is 19 residues. The trim removed 2 bases at V and 2 bases at J, leaving 14 bases unmatched. CDR1 LNHNV and CDR2 YYDKDF come from the germline V gene (reference sequence). The DNA for the CDR3 is TGTGCCACCAGCAGACCTAAAACCGGGACAGGGGGACTCGCCTACGAGCAGTACTTC. Protein: CATSRPKTGTGGLAYEQYF.

Of note for this clone: In the same sample, other DNA sequences code for this CDR3. V is TRBV7-2 and J is TRBJ2-7; 7 nucleotides agree with TRBD2. CDR1 SGHTA and CDR2 FQGNSA come from the germline V gene. Unmatched junction bases numbered 1, after V lost 1 base and J lost 4 bases. The CDR3 runs 13 residues. Here the CDR3 reads CASSLGAGYEQYV. CDR3 bases: TGTGCCAGCAGCTTAGGAGCGGGGTACGAGCAGTACGTC.

This clone has just a few counts. The CDR3 DNA sequence: TGTGCCAGCTCACCAACCTCTAGCGACCCCTCCTACAATGAGCAGTTCTTC. Translation: CASSPTSSDPSYNEQFF. This chain links TRBV18 with TRBJ2-1, with D possibly TRBD2 on 6 matching bases. V was clipped by 2 bases and J by 0 bases, with 14 bases between them. Germline V gene data show CDR1 as KGHSH and CDR2 as LQKENI. The CDR3 is made up of 17 amino acids.